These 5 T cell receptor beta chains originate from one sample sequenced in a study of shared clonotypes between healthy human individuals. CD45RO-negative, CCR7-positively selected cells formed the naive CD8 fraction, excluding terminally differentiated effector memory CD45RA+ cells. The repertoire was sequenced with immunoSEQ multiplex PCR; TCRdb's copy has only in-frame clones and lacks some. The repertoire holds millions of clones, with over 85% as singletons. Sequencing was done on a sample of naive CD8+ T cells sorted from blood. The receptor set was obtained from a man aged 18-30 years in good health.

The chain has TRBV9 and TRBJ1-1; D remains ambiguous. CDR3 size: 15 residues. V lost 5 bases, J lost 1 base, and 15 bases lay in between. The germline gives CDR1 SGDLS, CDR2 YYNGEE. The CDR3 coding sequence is TGTGCCAGCAGATTTGCGGACGGGGAGAACACTGAAGCTTTCTTT. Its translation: CASRFADGENTEAFF.

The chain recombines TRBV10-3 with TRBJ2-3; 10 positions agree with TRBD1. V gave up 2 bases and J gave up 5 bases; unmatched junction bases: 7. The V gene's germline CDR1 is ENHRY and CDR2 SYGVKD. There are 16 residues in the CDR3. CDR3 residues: CAISELADRGQDTQYF. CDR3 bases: TGTGCCATCAGTGAGCTAGCCGACAGGGGGCAAGATACGCAGTATTTT.

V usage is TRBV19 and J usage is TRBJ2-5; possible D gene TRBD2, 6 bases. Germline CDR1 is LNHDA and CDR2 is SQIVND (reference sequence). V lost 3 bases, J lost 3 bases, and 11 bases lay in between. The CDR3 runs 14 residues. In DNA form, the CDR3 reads TGTGCCAGTAGTATCGCTGGGGGGAAAGAGACCCAGTACTTC. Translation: CASSIAGGKETQYF.

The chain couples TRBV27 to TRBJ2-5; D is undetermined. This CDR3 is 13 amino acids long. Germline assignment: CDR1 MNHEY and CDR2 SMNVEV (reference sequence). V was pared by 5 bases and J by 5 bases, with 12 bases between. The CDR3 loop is CASSRASGETQYF. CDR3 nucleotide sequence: TGTGCCAGCAGTCGGGCTAGTGGGGAGACCCAGTACTTC.

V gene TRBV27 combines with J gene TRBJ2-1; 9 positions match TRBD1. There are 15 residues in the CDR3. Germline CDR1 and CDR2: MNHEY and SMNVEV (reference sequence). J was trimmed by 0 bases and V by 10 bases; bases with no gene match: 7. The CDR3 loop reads CATQGQGPSYNEQFF. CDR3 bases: TGTGCCACTCAAGGACAGGGGCCCTCCTACAATGAGCAGTTCTTC.